These 8 T cell receptor beta chains originate from one sample sequenced in a study of T cells in Graves' hyperthyroidism and ophthalmopathy. TCR beta CDR3 region amplification was performed from RNA transcripts. First-round RT-PCR with HTBI primers amplified the TCR CDR3 region. TCRdb recomputed calls from the multiplex PCR reads with MiXCR, one row per CDR3 protein. The repertoire holds about 700,000 distinct CDR3 sequences, with nearly 45% as singletons. Input material: peripheral blood or thyroid tissue (not recorded which). Receptors were obtained from an adult man with Graves' disease, either hyperthyroidism or ophthalmopathy (not recorded which).

The chain carries TRBV20-1 and TRBJ1-6, with TRBD1 matching 9 bases. V lost 1 base to trimming and J lost 9 bases; unmatched junction nucleotides: 13. Germline V CDR1 and CDR2: DFQATT, SNEGSKA (reference sequence). The CDR3 is 17 residues long. The DNA for the CDR3 is TGCAGTGCTAGAGTTGAGGACAGGGGTAATATAGCTTCACCCCTCCACTTT. This encodes CSARVEDRGNIASPLHF.

The V call is TRBV7-6, the J call TRBJ1-1, with TRBD1 matching over 9 bases. The CDR3 has 15 residues. Germline V CDR1 and CDR2: SGHVS, FNYEAQ. The junction had 5 bases not matched to a gene; V was cut back by 5 bases and J by 1 base. CDR3 in amino acids: CASSPQGQGNTEAFF. The CDR3 coding sequence is TGTGCCAGCAGCCCCCAGGGACAGGGGAACACTGAAGCTTTCTTT.

This clonotype was counted many times. The gene calls are TRBV6-6 and TRBJ2-5; possibly TRBD1 for D (6 bases). CDR1 MNHNY and CDR2 SVGAGI come from the germline V gene (reference sequence). V lost 0 bases, J lost 7 bases, and 12 bases lay in between. The length of the CDR3 is 14 residues. The CDR3 is CASSYSKQGGTQYF. Here the CDR3 DNA reads TGTGCCAGCAGTTACTCGAAACAGGGTGGGACCCAGTACTTC.

A few counts support this clonotype. The chain couples TRBV7-2 to TRBJ2-7; tentatively, D is TRBD2 (5 bases). Germline V lookup: CDR1 SGHTA, CDR2 FQGNSA. The germline V and J ends were trimmed by 3 bases and 9 bases, with 15 bases remaining between them. This CDR3 region has 13 residues. CDR3 nucleotides: TGTGCCAGCAGCTTGGATCTAGCCGCGGGGCAGTACTTC. This codes for CASSLDLAAGQYF.

This clonotype was observed a handful of times. The chain recombines TRBV20-1 with TRBJ2-5, with D perhaps being TRBD1 or TRBD2 (5 bases each). V lost 1 base to trimming and J lost 1 base, with 7 bases between them. Germline-derived CDR1 and CDR2 are DFQATT and SNEGSKA (reference sequence). CDR3 length: 13 residues. CDR3 sequence: CSARGGPQETQYF. The CDR3 region has the DNA TGCAGTGCTAGAGGGGGACCCCAAGAGACCCAGTACTTC.

This clonotype has just a few counts. This sequence joins TRBV19 and TRBJ1-2, with 10 nucleotides matching TRBD1. Trimming cost V 4 bases and J 6 bases; bases outside gene matches: 8. Germline V gene lookup returns CDR1 LNHDA and CDR2 SQIVND (reference sequence). The CDR3 is 15 amino acids. The CDR3, as DNA: TGTGCCAGTAGTACCCCGGGACAGGGGATTCATGGCTACACCTTC. It yields the protein CASSTPGQGIHGYTF. Filled out from reference TRBV19 and TRBJ1-2, the complete variable domain reads DGGITQSPKYLFRKEGQNVTLSCEQNLNHDAMYWYRQDPGQGLRLIYYSQIVNDFQKGDIAEGYSVSREKKESFPLTVTSAQKNPTAFYLCASSTPGQGIHGYTFGSGTRLTVV.

In this sample, this clonotype turned up many times. V and J are TRBV14 and TRBJ1-6; D ambiguous. V was trimmed by 3 bases and J by 10 bases, leaving 13 bases between them. The CDR3 runs to 14 residues. Germline CDR1 is SGHDN and CDR2 is FVKESK. The CDR3 spells CASSHLWGQSPLHF. The CDR3 bases are TGTGCCAGCAGCCACCTGTGGGGTCAATCACCCCTCCACTTT.

This chain uses TRBV20-1 with TRBJ1-3, with 10 bases that match TRBD1. This CDR3 contains 17 residues. Germline CDR1 is DFQATT and CDR2 is SNEGSKA (reference sequence). V gave up 1 base and J gave up 0 bases; unmatched junction bases: 6. CDR3 in amino acids: CSARGQGAKSSGNTIYF. The CDR3 DNA reads as TGCAGTGCTAGAGGACAGGGGGCTAAAAGCTCTGGAAACACCATATATTTT.